This T cell receptor (beta chain) was captured by sequencing in a study of T cell repertoires in cytomegalovirus infection. In the study overall: The study used recently identified HLA-C-restricted and well-studied HLA-B-restricted CMV epitopes.

In its sample, this clonotype was seen a few times. Its target is unknown. TCRdb recomputed calls from the reads with MiXCR, one row per CDR3 protein. The data contain approximately 990,000 distinct CDR3 sequences, around a third of them singletons. Per germline, CDR1 MDHEN and CDR2 SYDVKM. The CDR3 runs to 14 residues. V lost 3 bases to trimming and J lost 6 bases, with 11 bases between them. The sequences come from cultured CD8+ T cells from PBMCs, collected from culture after CMV antigen stimulation. The rearrangement links TRBV28 to TRBJ2-2; D is unresolved. The sequence was obtained from a human donor in good health (CMV status not recorded). Some clones in this sample may be carry-over from other donors' samples. The CDR3 sequence: CASSLVSFPGELFF. CDR3 sequence (DNA): TGTGCCAGCAGTTTGGTCAGTTTCCCCGGGGAGCTGTTTTTT.